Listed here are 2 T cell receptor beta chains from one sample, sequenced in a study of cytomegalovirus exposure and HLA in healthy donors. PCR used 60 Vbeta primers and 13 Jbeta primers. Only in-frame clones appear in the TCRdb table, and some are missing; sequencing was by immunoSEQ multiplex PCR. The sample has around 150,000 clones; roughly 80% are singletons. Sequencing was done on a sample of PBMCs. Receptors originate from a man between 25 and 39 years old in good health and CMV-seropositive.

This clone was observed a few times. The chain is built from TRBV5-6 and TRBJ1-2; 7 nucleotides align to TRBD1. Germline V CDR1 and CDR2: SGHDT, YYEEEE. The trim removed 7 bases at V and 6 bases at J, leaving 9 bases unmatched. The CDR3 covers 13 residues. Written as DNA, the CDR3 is TGTGCCAGCCTATTCAGGGGGACTGATGGCTACACCTTC. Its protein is CASLFRGTDGYTF.

The CDR3 coding sequence is TGTGCCAGCAGTTTGACAGGGCCCTACGAGCAGTACTTC. Its protein is CASSLTGPYEQYF. J is TRBJ2-7 and V is TRBV27, with 7 bases that match TRBD1. The CDR3 sequence is 13 residues long. With V trimmed by 3 bases and J by 2 bases, 1 base remained unmatched. Germline CDR1 is MNHEY and CDR2 is SMNVEV (reference sequence).